This T cell receptor (beta chain) was retrieved from a study of cytomegalovirus exposure and HLA in healthy donors. This CDR3 is 15 amino acids long. Germline assignment: CDR1 MGHRA and CDR2 YSYEKL. The V gene end was trimmed by 4 bases and the J gene end by 7 bases; junction bases not matched to a gene: 8. The study ran its PCR with 60 Vbeta and 13 Jbeta primers. The table came from immunoSEQ multiplex PCR; TCRdb's copy has only in-frame clones and leaves some out. Among more than 140,000 clones listed, 64% were seen once. This rearrangement joins TRBV4-1 to TRBJ1-5; 9 bases agree with TRBD1. This TCR derives from a young woman in good health and CMV-seropositive. The sequenced sample consisted of PBMCs. CDR3 sequence (DNA): TGCGCCAGCAGCCCGTTGGGGACAGGGCGACAGCCCCAGCATTTT. Protein: CASSPLGTGRQPQHF.